This entry lists 21 T cell receptor beta chains sequenced from one sample in a study of blood T cell repertoires in COVID-19. Libraries were prepared by immunoSEQ multiplex PCR; TCRdb keeps only in-frame clonotypes and omits some of them. The sample yields about 160,000 clones, over 90% seen once. Sample: peripheral blood. Receptors were obtained from a woman aged 55-70 years with COVID-19, enrolled during active disease.

V and J are TRBV19 and TRBJ2-3; D is unresolved. CDR1 is LNHDA and CDR2 is SQIVND in the germline V gene (reference sequence). The CDR3 has 13 residues. Trimming shortened V by 4 bases and J by 2 bases, and 7 bases separated the two germline ends. CDR3 coding DNA: TGTGCCAGTAGTACCCCTAACACAGATACGCAGTATTTT. Residues: CASSTPNTDTQYF.

V gene TRBV7-8 combines with J gene TRBJ2-3; no clear D. The CDR3 has 16 amino acids. The V gene's germline CDR1 is SGHVS and CDR2 FQNEAQ. The V end was cut by 1 base, the J end by 1 base, with 12 bases between. In DNA form, the CDR3 reads TGTGCCAGCAGCTTAGATGGTTTGGCGGGCACAGATACGCAGTATTTT. Its translation: CASSLDGLAGTDTQYF.

The J gene is TRBJ1-1, the V gene TRBV5-1, with D uncertain. CDR3 size: 17 residues. Germline CDR1 SGHRS, CDR2 YFSETQ. Trimming shortened V by 1 base and J by 0 bases, and 16 bases separated the two germline ends. The CDR3 sequence: CASSLLVAGIMNTEAFF. The CDR3 nucleotides read TGCGCCAGCAGCTTGTTGGTGGCGGGGATAATGAACACTGAAGCTTTCTTT.

This chain links TRBV7-9 with TRBJ2-2, with TRBD1 matching over 11 bases. CDR1 and CDR2 from the germline V gene are SEHNR and FQNEAQ (reference sequence). J gave up 6 bases and V 5 bases, and 5 bases lay outside the gene matches. The CDR3 is 15 residues long. CDR3 residues: CASSPRTGGSGELFF. The CDR3 region has the DNA TGTGCCAGCAGCCCCAGGACAGGGGGCTCCGGGGAGCTGTTTTTT.

J is TRBJ1-1 and V is TRBV27; the match to TRBD1 covers 12 bases. The germline V gene encodes CDR1 MNHEY and CDR2 SMNVEV (reference sequence). With 6 bases clipped from V and 0 bases from J, the junction kept 5 bases outside the gene matches. The CDR3 length is 16 residues. The CDR3 sequence: CASRPGQGAMNTEAFF. CDR3 nucleotides: TGTGCCAGCAGACCGGGACAGGGGGCAATGAACACTGAAGCTTTCTTT.

The CDR3 DNA reads TGCAGCGTTGAAGCTCGGAGGGGGCCTGGGGTGAACACTGAAGCTTTCTTT. Protein sequence: CSVEARRGPGVNTEAFF. The chain couples TRBV29-1 to TRBJ1-1; 7 positions agree with TRBD1. Losses at the gene ends were 1 base for V and 0 bases for J; bases not matched to a gene: 11. Per the germline V gene, CDR1 is SQVTM and CDR2 is ANQGSEA. The CDR3 spans 17 residues.

This chain connects TRBV18 to TRBJ1-1, with 7 bases aligning to TRBD1. J gave up 0 bases and V 5 bases, and 9 bases lay outside the gene matches. Germline assignment: CDR1 KGHSH and CDR2 LQKENI. The CDR3 runs 16 residues. As DNA, the CDR3 is TGTGCCAGCTCAGCCACAGGGGACCCTTTGAACACTGAAGCTTTCTTT. It translates to CASSATGDPLNTEAFF.

The V and J genes are TRBV7-2 and TRBJ1-6; D perhaps matches TRBD1 (5 bases). The CDR3 has 15 amino acids. Germline CDR1 SGHTA, CDR2 FQGNSA. The V and J ends lost 5 bases and 7 bases respectively, with 15 bases between them. The CDR3 DNA reads TGTGCCAGCAGCGCCTTACGGGGGAGCAATTCACCCCTCCACTTT. It translates to CASSALRGSNSPLHF.

This chain connects TRBV6-5 to TRBJ2-2; possibly TRBD2 for D (5 bases). The CDR3 sequence is 13 residues long. V lost 6 bases and J lost 2, with 7 bases in between. CDR1 MNHEY and CDR2 SVGAGI come from the germline V gene. CDR3 nucleotide sequence: TGTGCCAGCAGCCGGGAAAACACCGGGGAGCTGTTTTTT. Its protein is CASSRENTGELFF.

V and J are TRBV18 and TRBJ2-5; tentatively, D is TRBD2 (6 bases). Germline CDR1 and CDR2: KGHSH and LQKENI. The V end was cut by 1 base, the J end by 5 bases, with 11 bases between. The CDR3 is 14 amino acids. The CDR3 protein is CASSPRDSYETQYF. In DNA form, the CDR3 reads TGTGCCAGCTCACCACGGGACTCTTATGAGACCCAGTACTTC. The whole variable domain, remainder taken from reference TRBV18 and TRBJ2-5, is NAGVMQNPRHLVRRRGQEARLRCSPMKGHSHVYWYRQLPEEGLKFMVYLQKENIIDESGMPKERFSAEFPKEGPSILRIQQVVRGDSAAYFCASSPRDSYETQYFGPGTRLLVL.

The V call is TRBV7-4, the J call TRBJ1-6; TRBD1 matches 7 bases. Germline V CDR1 and CDR2: SGHVT, SQSDAQ. CDR3 length equals 17 residues. Trimming took 6 bases from V and 0 from J; bases not matched to a gene: 8. The CDR3 DNA follows: TGTGCCAGCAGACCGGACAGGCCGAGCTCCTATAATTCACCCCTCCACTTT. This gives the protein CASRPDRPSSYNSPLHF.

The chain is built from TRBV6-5 and TRBJ2-1, with 12 bases that match TRBD1. Germline-derived CDR1 and CDR2 are MNHEY and SVGAGI. The CDR3 is made up of 14 amino acids. V lost 5 bases and J lost 9; bases outside the gene matches: 5. CDR3 bases: TGTGCCAGCAGTCGGGACAGGGGGCTGAGTGAGCAGTTCTTC. Amino acid sequence: CASSRDRGLSEQFF.

The chain combines TRBV4-2 with TRBJ1-5; D might be TRBD1 (5 bases). With 3 bases removed from V and 7 bases from J, the gap between germline ends came to 16 bases. CDR3 length: 15 residues. CDR1 is LGHNA, CDR2 YNFKEQ, per germline. CDR3 in DNA: TGTGCCAGCAGCCAGGTCGTGCAGGGCGGACAGCCCCAGCATTTT. Protein product: CASSQVVQGGQPQHF.

The rearrangement joins TRBV11-2 to TRBJ1-2; D remains ambiguous. There are 13 residues in the CDR3. Germline V gives CDR1 SGHAT, CDR2 FQNNGV. V shed 3 bases and J shed 6 bases, with 11 bases lying between them. Written as DNA, the CDR3 is TGTGCCAGCAGCTTTGCCGGGTTTGATGGCTACACCTTC. As protein: CASSFAGFDGYTF.

CDR3 nucleotide sequence: TGTGCCAGCAGCCCCTGGACAGGGGAACATGTGGGAGCTTTCTTT. Amino acids: CASSPWTGEHVGAFF. The V call is TRBV7-9, the J call TRBJ1-1, with 9 nucleotides matching TRBD1. Unmatched junction bases numbered 14, after V lost 5 bases and J lost 10 bases. This CDR3 is 15 amino acids long. The germline gives CDR1 SEHNR, CDR2 FQNEAQ (reference sequence).

The CDR3: CSVATGGGKETQYF. The CDR3, as DNA: TGCAGCGTTGCAACAGGGGGCGGAAAAGAGACCCAGTACTTC. This chain links TRBV29-1 with TRBJ2-5; 9 bases match TRBD1. Germline V gene data show CDR1 as SQVTM and CDR2 as ANQGSEA. The CDR3 consists of 14 residues. After removal of 4 bases from V and 3 bases from J, the junction contained 6 bases not matched to a gene. The variable domain in full, completed from reference TRBV29-1 and TRBJ2-5, reads SAVISQKPSRDICQRGTSLTIQCQVDSQVTMMFWYRQQPGQSLTLIATANQGSEATYESGFVIDKFPISRPNLTFSTLTVSNMSPEDSSIYLCSVATGGGKETQYFGPGTRLLVL.

In DNA, the CDR3 is TGTGCCAGCTCACCAATGGCTAGCGGGGCCATCTACGAGCAGTACTTC. Protein sequence: CASSPMASGAIYEQYF. The chain joins TRBV18 to TRBJ2-7, with 9 bases fitting TRBD2. After removal of 2 bases from V and 3 bases from J, the junction contained 8 bases not matched to a gene. CDR3 length: 16 residues. The V gene's germline CDR1 is KGHSH and CDR2 LQKENI. Looking up the rest from reference TRBV18 and TRBJ2-7 gives the full variable domain: NAGVMQNPRHLVRRRGQEARLRCSPMKGHSHVYWYRQLPEEGLKFMVYLQKENIIDESGMPKERFSAEFPKEGPSILRIQQVVRGDSAAYFCASSPMASGAIYEQYFGPGTRLTVT.

The gene calls are TRBV30 and TRBJ2-3; TRBD2 is a possible D gene (6 bases). This CDR3 has 19 residues. V dropped 5 bases and J dropped 2 bases, with 29 bases sitting between them. Germline V CDR1 and CDR2: GTSNPN, SVGIG (reference sequence). For the CDR3, the DNA is TGTGCCTGGGCACGGGGGAACGCACTATTTTCCCTTAACACAGATACGCAGTATTTT. The encoded protein is CAWARGNALFSLNTDTQYF. Full variable domain (missing parts from reference TRBV30 and TRBJ2-3): SQTIHQWPATLVQPVGSPLSLECTVEGTSNPNLYWYRQAAGRGLQLLFYSVGIGQISSEVPQNLSASRPQDRQFILSSKKLLLSDSGFYLCAWARGNALFSLNTDTQYFGPGTRLTVL.

The CDR3 here is CASRGTGEYNEQFF. CDR3 sequence (DNA): TGTGCCAGCAGGGGGACAGGGGAATACAATGAGCAGTTCTTC. This chain uses TRBV6-5 with TRBJ2-1; 10 nucleotides agree with TRBD1. The CDR3 has 14 amino acids. Germline V gene data show CDR1 as MNHEY and CDR2 as SVGAGI. After removal of 6 bases from V and 4 bases from J, the junction contained 3 bases not matched to a gene.

This chain joins TRBV5-1 and TRBJ1-4, with D unresolved. Germline values: CDR1 SGHRS, CDR2 YFSETQ. The V end lost 3 bases, the J end lost 4 bases, and 16 bases lay between the germline ends. The CDR3 has 16 residues. The CDR3 is CASSSSESAFNEKLFF. The CDR3 nucleotides are TGCGCCAGCAGCTCATCTGAGTCAGCGTTTAATGAAAAACTGTTTTTT.

In the case of this clone: The identical CDR3 is also encoded by other nucleotide sequences in the sample. The chain recombines TRBV20-1 with TRBJ2-3, with no clear D. The CDR3 totals 11 residues. Deletions cut 2 bases from V and 6 bases from J, with 6 bases between. The germline V gene encodes CDR1 DFQATT and CDR2 SNEGSKA (reference sequence). The CDR3 spells CSARLVDTQYF. The DNA for the CDR3 is TGCAGTGCTAGACTAGTGGATACGCAGTATTTT.